These 3 T cell receptor beta chains share one sample of origin, sequenced in a study of siplizumab effects on memory and regulatory T cells. The table came from immunoSEQ multiplex PCR; TCRdb's copy has only in-frame clones and leaves some out. Here the sample spans 90,000 to 120,000 clones, about 90% being singletons. The sample consisted of CD4+ T cells sorted from blood. These TCRs come from a human donor in good health. Some clones in this sample may be carry-over from other donors' samples.

The chain links TRBV27 to TRBJ1-2; 7 bases match TRBD1. Trimming took 6 bases from V and 5 from J; bases not matched to a gene: 9. Germline CDR1 reads MNHEY; CDR2 reads SMNVEV (reference sequence). The CDR3 runs to 14 residues. CDR3 DNA sequence: TGTGCCAGCAGCCCTTTAGGACAGGCTTATGGCTACACCTTC. This sequence encodes CASSPLGQAYGYTF.

The CDR3 protein is CASRHPAGDLREYF. The CDR3 DNA reads TGTGCCAGCAGGCACCCGGCAGGGGACCTCAGGGAGTACTTC. The chain employs TRBV6-5 and TRBJ2-7, with D possibly being TRBD1 (6 bases). CDR3 size: 14 residues. Trimming took off 6 bases at V and 11 bases at J, with 23 bases between the two ends. CDR1 and CDR2 (germline): MNHEY, SVGAGI.

Here the CDR3 reads CASSRRRTSGFLSYEQYF. CDR3 bases: TGTGCCAGCAGCCGGAGAAGGACTAGCGGGTTCCTCTCCTACGAGCAGTACTTC. V gene TRBV11-1 combines with J gene TRBJ2-7; 11 bases match TRBD2. V dropped 5 bases and J dropped 0; count of bases not matched to a gene: 12. In germline, CDR1 is SGHAT, CDR2 FQDESV (reference sequence). The CDR3 consists of 18 residues.